Listed below are T cell receptor beta chains from one sample, sequenced in a study of patients and donors after allogeneic stem cell transplantation. TCRdb re-analysed the RT-PCR reads in MiXCR, keeping a single row per CDR3 protein. The data contain 200,000 to 250,000 distinct CDR3 sequences, 13% to 15% of them singletons. The sample comprised blood, either unsorted or a sorted T cell fraction (not recorded which). The receptors here all came from a human donor who was either an allogeneic HSCT recipient or a stem cell or donor lymphocyte infusion donor (not recorded which). It is not recorded whose cells these are; they may come from a transplant donor. CDR3s include the opening cysteine and the closing phenylalanine or tryptophan. The D gene is left open where the match is weak.

J gene	V gene	D gene	CDR3 protein
TRBJ2-1	TRBV2	NA	CASRLDRLGEQFF
TRBJ1-6	TRBV14	TRBD1	CASSLYRQGINSPLHF
TRBJ2-3	TRBV5-1	NA	CASSAGGMDTQYF
TRBJ1-5	TRBV6-1	NA	CASSVQDVGDQPQHF
TRBJ1-3	TRBV20-1	TRBD1	CSASRTGLGTIYF
TRBJ2-3	TRBV20-1	NA	CSGGLEGVTATQYF
TRBJ2-1	TRBV10-3	TRBD1	CAISWTAGQGYANEQFF
TRBJ2-7	TRBV19	TRBD1	CASSLRQGWKNEQYF
TRBJ2-7	TRBV29-1	NA	CSVRQGYSYEQYF
TRBJ1-6	TRBV4-2	NA	CASSQDGQANSPLHF
TRBJ1-2	TRBV6-1	NA	CASGWDGYTF
TRBJ1-4	TRBV7-2	NA	CASSLLLRSGEKLFF
TRBJ2-7	TRBV12-3/TRBV12-4	NA	CASRITGGPYEQYF
TRBJ2-7	TRBV7-2	TRBD2	CASSPSAGEHYEQYF
TRBJ1-5	TRBV30	NA	CAWSVGTTSNQPQHF
TRBJ1-5	TRBV6-1	NA	CASYPRGTESSNQPQHF
TRBJ2-3	TRBV5-4	NA	CASSPAGSGTVTDTQYF
TRBJ1-3	TRBV7-6	NA	CASSTSGWGSGNTIYF
TRBJ2-1	TRBV28	TRBD2	CASSLAGEYNEQFF
TRBJ1-1	TRBV20-1	NA	CSARDLGRSLNTEAFF
TRBJ2-5	TRBV7-9	NA	CASTPAGEETQYF
TRBJ1-1	TRBV12-3/TRBV12-4	NA	CASSFPRRNTEAFF
TRBJ2-3	TRBV5-6	TRBD2	CASSPPGLAGPDTQYF
TRBJ2-4	TRBV5-6	TRBD1	CASSLWGIGQANIQYF
TRBJ1-5	TRBV12-3/TRBV12-4	NA	CASRLGGSNQPQHF
TRBJ2-1	TRBV28	NA	CASAPGTNNNEQFF
TRBJ1-5	TRBV9	TRBD1	CASSPGQGGKNQPQHF
TRBJ2-1	TRBV9	TRBD1	CASSPDRVSYNEQFF
TRBJ1-1	TRBV7-3	NA	CASSLSGKATEAFF
TRBJ1-2	TRBV5-1	NA	CASKSGGEGYGYTF
TRBJ2-7	TRBV20-1	NA	CSARDGGGMHYEQYF
TRBJ2-1	TRBV12-3/TRBV12-4	TRBD2	CASRLAGAHNEQFF
TRBJ2-1	TRBV20-1	TRBD2	CSAREPSSGVDGEQFF
TRBJ1-4	TRBV5-1	NA	CASSLTEALSNEKLFF
TRBJ2-4	TRBV6-5	NA	CASSYTMEEGGADKNIQYF
TRBJ1-1	TRBV5-1	NA	CASSLDRGKTEAFF
TRBJ2-2	TRBV7-9	NA	CASMAQAGATTGELFF
TRBJ2-5	TRBV12-3/TRBV12-4	NA	CASSSRETQYF
TRBJ1-4	TRBV7-9	NA	CASSREPGPGSWKLFF
TRBJ2-5	TRBV29-1	TRBD2	CSVEGAAGGQETQYF
TRBJ2-3	TRBV5-1	TRBD1	CASSSGQGTADTQYF
TRBJ1-1	TRBV12-3/TRBV12-4	NA	CASSLGDNTEAFF
TRBJ2-2	TRBV5-6	NA	CASSFIEGGELFF